Each of the 18 T cell receptor beta chains below was sequenced from the same sample in a study of CD8 T cells in Susac syndrome. Random-hexamer reverse transcription was applied to roughly 0.45 to 1 ug RNA. Each CDR3 protein gets one entry after TCRdb re-called the immunoSEQ multiplex PCR reads with MiXCR. The data contain 95,000 to 150,000 distinct CDR3 sequences, just under 95% of them singletons. The source material was CD8+ T cells from PBMCs. The source of these receptors is a human donor with Susac syndrome.

This rearrangement joins TRBV5-4 to TRBJ2-7; tentative D call: TRBD1 (6 bases). The CDR3 is 14 amino acids. Germline V gives CDR1 SGHNT, CDR2 YYREEE (reference sequence). Trimming stripped 3 bases from V and 5 bases from J, with 15 bases between. CDR3 residues: CASSSFLTGNEQYF. Written as DNA, the CDR3 is TGTGCCAGCAGCTCCTTCCTAACAGGGAACGAGCAGTACTTC.

The rearrangement joins TRBV7-9 to TRBJ2-7; TRBD1 is a possible D gene (5 bases). Trimming pared 5 bases from V and 4 bases from J, leaving 21 bases between. There are 16 residues in the CDR3. Germline lookup yields CDR1 SEHNR and CDR2 FQNEAQ (reference sequence). The CDR3 region has the DNA TGTGCCAGCAGCCCGAGAGGCTACATGGGGCCTTACGAGCAGTACTTC. Translated: CASSPRGYMGPYEQYF.

This rearrangement joins TRBV4-2 to TRBJ2-7, with TRBD2 matching over 10 bases. The CDR3 is made up of 17 amino acids. Germline V gene lookup returns CDR1 LGHNA and CDR2 YNFKEQ. The trim removed 1 base at V and 0 bases at J, leaving 6 bases unmatched. DNA for the CDR3: TGTGCCAGCAGCCAAGCCCCTAGCGGGGGTTCCTCCTACGAGCAGTACTTC. Translated, it gives CASSQAPSGGSSYEQYF.

The chain joins TRBV18 to TRBJ2-1; D is perhaps TRBD1 (5 bases). Germline CDR1 KGHSH, CDR2 LQKENI. The CDR3 is 16 residues long. Trimming left V 0 bases short and J 2 bases short, with 11 bases between. The CDR3 reads CASSPPSGPPYNEQFF. In DNA form, the CDR3 reads TGTGCCAGCTCACCACCCTCAGGGCCACCCTACAATGAGCAGTTCTTC.

V is TRBV7-6 and J is TRBJ1-4; 7 bases agree with TRBD1. CDR1 is SGHVS and CDR2 is FNYEAQ in the germline V gene. This CDR3 is built from 14 residues. Losses at the gene ends were 2 bases for V and 5 bases for J; bases not matched to a gene: 2. The CDR3 DNA reads TGTGCCAGCAGCTTAATAGGGGGCAATGAAAAACTGTTTTTT. Amino acid sequence: CASSLIGGNEKLFF.

This clonotype has only one observation. J is TRBJ1-2 and V is TRBV29-1; 10 bases agree with TRBD1. CDR1 is SQVTM, CDR2 ANQGSEA, per germline. The CDR3 covers 15 residues. The J segment lost 3 bases and the V segment lost 7 bases, leaving 11 bases of the junction unmatched. CDR3 DNA: TGCAGCGACTTCAATCCGGGACAGGGGCACTATGGCTACACCTTC. It translates to CSDFNPGQGHYGYTF.

This chain connects TRBV6-5 to TRBJ1-2, with 7 bases identical to TRBD1. The CDR3 contains 15 residues. With 5 bases clipped from V and 6 bases from J, the junction kept 12 bases outside the gene matches. The germline gives CDR1 MNHEY, CDR2 SVGAGI. The CDR3: CASSPTGTGPDGYTF. In DNA form, the CDR3 reads TGTGCCAGCAGTCCGACAGGGACGGGCCCAGATGGCTACACCTTC.

The chain employs TRBV12-2 and TRBJ1-2; the table names TRBD1, a call not compared with the DNA. TRBV12-2 is classified as a pseudogene. The CDR3 is 13 residues long. In DNA form, the CDR3 reads TGTGCAAGTCGACCCGACAGGGGGATAGGCTACACCTTC. It codes for CASRPDRGIGYTF.

This clonotype came up a few times. CDR3: CASSLGTGNYGYTF. CDR3 bases: TGTGCCAGCAGCTTGGGGACAGGGAACTATGGCTACACCTTC. V is TRBV13 and J is TRBJ1-2; 9 positions agree with TRBD1. The CDR3 has 14 amino acids. Germline-derived CDR1 and CDR2 are PRHDT and FYEKMQ (reference sequence). J gave up 2 bases and V 3 bases, and 1 base lay outside the gene matches.

The chain combines TRBV11-2 with TRBJ1-2; D call uncertain. V lost 1 base and J lost 9, with 12 bases in between. The CDR3 sequence is 13 residues long. In germline, CDR1 is SGHAT, CDR2 FQNNGV. CDR3 DNA: TGTGCCAGCAGCTTAGGCAACCTCGGAAGCTACACCTTC. Amino acids: CASSLGNLGSYTF.

In its sample, this clonotype was seen once. The genes are TRBV3-1 and TRBJ1-1; 9 bases agree with TRBD1. The length of the CDR3 is 18 residues. V was pared by 3 bases and J by 0 bases, with 11 bases of the junction left unmatched. Germline CDR1 reads LGHDT; CDR2 reads YNNKEL (reference sequence). In DNA form, the CDR3 reads TGTGCCAGCAGCCAGGGCCCGGGACAGGGTGAATTGAACACTGAAGCTTTCTTT. As protein: CASSQGPGQGELNTEAFF.

The chain links TRBV20-1 to TRBJ2-5; 8 bases agree with TRBD1. The V gene's germline CDR1 is DFQATT and CDR2 SNEGSKA (reference sequence). The CDR3 contains 17 residues. The V segment lost 3 bases and the J segment 5 bases; nucleotides outside the gene matches: 17. In DNA, the CDR3 is TGCAGTGCTAGCCATCCCCCATCAGGGGGCAAGTGGGAGACCCAGTACTTC. Translation: CSASHPPSGGKWETQYF.

This chain links TRBV18 with TRBJ2-3; no reliable D call. This CDR3 spans 13 amino acids. Germline V lookup: CDR1 KGHSH, CDR2 LQKENI. The germline V and J ends were trimmed by 3 bases and 1 base, with 5 bases remaining between them. The CDR3 spells CASSPTRTDTQYF. The CDR3 DNA sequence: TGTGCCAGCTCACCCACTCGCACAGATACGCAGTATTTT.

V is TRBV20-1 and J is TRBJ1-2; unclear D gene. V gave up 1 base and J gave up 2 bases, with 17 bases separating them. The CDR3 length is 16 residues. CDR1 and CDR2 (germline): DFQATT, SNEGSKA (reference sequence). The CDR3 region has the DNA TGCAGTGCTAGAGGGGGAATATCGGACCAGAACTATGGCTACACCTTC. This sequence encodes CSARGGISDQNYGYTF.

V and J are TRBV29-1 and TRBJ1-2; possible D gene TRBD1, 5 bases. Germline CDR1 reads SQVTM; CDR2 reads ANQGSEA. The V end was cut by 1 base, the J end by 4 bases, with 16 bases between. This CDR3 has 15 residues. The CDR3 spells CSVEAVVRVPYGYTF. CDR3 DNA: TGCAGCGTTGAAGCGGTAGTCAGGGTCCCCTATGGCTACACCTTC.

This chain uses TRBV7-9 with TRBJ2-7, with D maybe TRBD2 (6 bases). CDR1 and CDR2 from the germline V gene are SEHNR and FQNEAQ (reference sequence). This CDR3 has 13 amino acids. Trimming removed 2 bases at V and 7 bases at J, with 12 bases between. CDR3 region: CASSLSERVEQYF. The DNA for the CDR3 is TGTGCCAGCAGCTTATCTGAGCGGGTGGAGCAGTACTTC.

The chain recombines TRBV6-5 with TRBJ2-5; TRBD1 aligns across 9 bases. Germline CDR1 MNHEY, CDR2 SVGAGI. Losses at the gene ends were 7 bases for V and 4 bases for J; bases not matched to a gene: 7. This CDR3 has 14 residues. CDR3 DNA: TGTGCCAGCATTCCGGACAGGGGTGCAGAGACCCAGTACTTC. Its protein product is CASIPDRGAETQYF.

The J gene is TRBJ1-1, the V gene TRBV7-6; perhaps TRBD1 as D (5 bases). V was shortened by 3 bases and J by 8 bases, with 13 bases between the two germline ends. CDR3 length: 13 residues. Germline loops: CDR1 SGHVS, CDR2 FNYEAQ. For the CDR3, the DNA is TGTGCCAGCAGCTTGGAGCGGGGGGACGAAGCTTTCTTT. Translated, it gives CASSLERGDEAFF.